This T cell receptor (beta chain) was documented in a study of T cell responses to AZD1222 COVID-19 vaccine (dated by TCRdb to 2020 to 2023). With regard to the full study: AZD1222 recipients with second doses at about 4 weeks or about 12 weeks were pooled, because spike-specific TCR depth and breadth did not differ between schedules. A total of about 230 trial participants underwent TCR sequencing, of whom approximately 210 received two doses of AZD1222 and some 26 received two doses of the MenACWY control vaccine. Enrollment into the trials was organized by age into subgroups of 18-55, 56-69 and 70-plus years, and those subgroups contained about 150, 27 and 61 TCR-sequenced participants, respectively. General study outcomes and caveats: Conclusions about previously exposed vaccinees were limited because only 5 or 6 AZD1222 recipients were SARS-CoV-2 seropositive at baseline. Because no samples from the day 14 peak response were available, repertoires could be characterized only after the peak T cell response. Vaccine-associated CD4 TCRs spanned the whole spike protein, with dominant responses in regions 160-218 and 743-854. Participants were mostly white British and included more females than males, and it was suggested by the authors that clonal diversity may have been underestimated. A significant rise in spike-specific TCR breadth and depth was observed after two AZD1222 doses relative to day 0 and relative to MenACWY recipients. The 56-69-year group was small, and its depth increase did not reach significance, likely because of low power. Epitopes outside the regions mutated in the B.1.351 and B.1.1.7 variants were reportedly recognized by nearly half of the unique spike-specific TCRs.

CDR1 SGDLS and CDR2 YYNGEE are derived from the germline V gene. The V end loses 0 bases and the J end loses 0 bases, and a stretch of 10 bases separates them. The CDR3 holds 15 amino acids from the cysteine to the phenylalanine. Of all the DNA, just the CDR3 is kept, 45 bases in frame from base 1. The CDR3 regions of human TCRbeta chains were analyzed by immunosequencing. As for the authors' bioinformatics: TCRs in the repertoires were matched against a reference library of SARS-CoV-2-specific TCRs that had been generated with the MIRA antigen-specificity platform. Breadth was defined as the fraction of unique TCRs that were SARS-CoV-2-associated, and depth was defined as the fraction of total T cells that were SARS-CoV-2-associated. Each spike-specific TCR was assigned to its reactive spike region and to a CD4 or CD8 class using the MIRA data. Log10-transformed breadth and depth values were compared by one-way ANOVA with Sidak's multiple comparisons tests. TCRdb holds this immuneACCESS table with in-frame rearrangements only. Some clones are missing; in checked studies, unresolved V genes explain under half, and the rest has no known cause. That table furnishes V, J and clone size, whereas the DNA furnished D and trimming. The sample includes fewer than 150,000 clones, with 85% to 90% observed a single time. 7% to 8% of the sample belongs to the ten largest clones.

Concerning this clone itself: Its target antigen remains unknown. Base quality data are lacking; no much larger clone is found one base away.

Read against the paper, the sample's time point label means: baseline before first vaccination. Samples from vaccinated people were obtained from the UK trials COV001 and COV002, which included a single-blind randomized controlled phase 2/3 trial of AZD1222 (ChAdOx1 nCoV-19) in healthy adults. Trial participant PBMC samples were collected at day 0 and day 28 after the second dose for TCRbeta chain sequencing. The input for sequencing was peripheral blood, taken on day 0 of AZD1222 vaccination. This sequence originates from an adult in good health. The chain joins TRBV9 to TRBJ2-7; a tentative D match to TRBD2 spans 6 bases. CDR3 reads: CASSVGGLNSYEQYF. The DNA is TGTGCCAGCAGCGTAGGGGGACTTAACTCCTACGAGCAGTACTTC.